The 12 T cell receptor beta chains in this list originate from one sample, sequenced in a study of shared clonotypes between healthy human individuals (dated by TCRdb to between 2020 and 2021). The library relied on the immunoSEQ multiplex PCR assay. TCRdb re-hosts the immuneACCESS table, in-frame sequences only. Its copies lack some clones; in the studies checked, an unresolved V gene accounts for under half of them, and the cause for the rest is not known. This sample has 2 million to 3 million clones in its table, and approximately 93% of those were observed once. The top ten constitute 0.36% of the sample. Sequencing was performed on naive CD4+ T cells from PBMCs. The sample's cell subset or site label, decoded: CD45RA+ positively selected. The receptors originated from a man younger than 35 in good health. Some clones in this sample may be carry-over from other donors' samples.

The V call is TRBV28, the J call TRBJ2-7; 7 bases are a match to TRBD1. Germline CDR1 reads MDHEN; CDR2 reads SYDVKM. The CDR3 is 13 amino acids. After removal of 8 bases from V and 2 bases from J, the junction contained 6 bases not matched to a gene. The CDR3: CASGDRRTYEQYF. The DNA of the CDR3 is TGTGCCAGCGGGGACAGAAGGACCTACGAGCAGTACTTC.

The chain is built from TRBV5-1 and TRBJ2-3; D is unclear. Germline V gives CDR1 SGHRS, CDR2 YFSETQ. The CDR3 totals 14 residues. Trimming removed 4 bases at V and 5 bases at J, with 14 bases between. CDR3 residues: CASSPSSRGDTQYF. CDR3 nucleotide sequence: TGCGCCAGCAGCCCTTCCTCAAGAGGAGATACGCAGTATTTT.

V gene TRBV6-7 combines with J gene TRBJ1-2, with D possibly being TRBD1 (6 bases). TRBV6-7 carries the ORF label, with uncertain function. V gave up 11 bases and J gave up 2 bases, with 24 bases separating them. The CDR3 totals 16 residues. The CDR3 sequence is CARKPKAGARNYGYTF. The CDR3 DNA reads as TGTGCCCGAAAACCTAAGGCAGGGGCGAGAAACTATGGCTACACCTTC.

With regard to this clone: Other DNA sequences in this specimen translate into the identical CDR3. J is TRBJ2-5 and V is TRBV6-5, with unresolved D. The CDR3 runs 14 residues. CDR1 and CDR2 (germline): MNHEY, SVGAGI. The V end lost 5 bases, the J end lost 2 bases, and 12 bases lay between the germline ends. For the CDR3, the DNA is TGTGCCAGCAGTCGCTTGGCGGTGCAAGAGACCCAGTACTTC. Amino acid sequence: CASSRLAVQETQYF.

CDR3 amino acids: CASWSGDLYNEQFF. In DNA form, the CDR3 reads TGTGCCAGCTGGAGTGGCGACCTCTACAATGAGCAGTTCTTC. The chain links TRBV6-1 to TRBJ2-1; no definite D call. Trimming cost V 8 bases and J 3 bases, with 14 bases left between them. Per the germline V gene, CDR1 is MNHNS and CDR2 is SASEGT. This CDR3 contains 14 residues.

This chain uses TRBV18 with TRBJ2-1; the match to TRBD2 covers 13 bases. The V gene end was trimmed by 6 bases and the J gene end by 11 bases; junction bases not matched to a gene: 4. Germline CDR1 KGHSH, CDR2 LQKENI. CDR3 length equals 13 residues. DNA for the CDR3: TGTGCCAGCTCCCTCGGGACTAGCGGGAAGCAGTTCTTC. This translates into CASSLGTSGKQFF.

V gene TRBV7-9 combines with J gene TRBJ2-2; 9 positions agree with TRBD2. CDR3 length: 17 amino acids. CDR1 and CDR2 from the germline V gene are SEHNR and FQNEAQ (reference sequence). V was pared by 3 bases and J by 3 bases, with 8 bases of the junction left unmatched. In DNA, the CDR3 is TGTGCCAGCAGCTTCCGGCGCGGGAGGGCGGACACCGGGGAGCTGTTTTTT. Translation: CASSFRRGRADTGELFF.

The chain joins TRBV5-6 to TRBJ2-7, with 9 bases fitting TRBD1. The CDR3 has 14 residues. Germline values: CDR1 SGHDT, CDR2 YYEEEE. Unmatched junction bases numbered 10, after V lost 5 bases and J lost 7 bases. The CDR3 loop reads CASSTDRGLGEQYF. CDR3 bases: TGTGCCAGCAGTACGGACAGGGGCCTTGGGGAGCAGTACTTC. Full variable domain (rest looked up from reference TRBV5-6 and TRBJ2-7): DAGVTQSPTHLIKTRGQQVTLRCSPKSGHDTVSWYQQALGQGPQFIFQYYEEEERQRGNFPDRFSGHQFPNYSSELNVNALLLGDSALYLCASSTDRGLGEQYFGPGTRLTVT.

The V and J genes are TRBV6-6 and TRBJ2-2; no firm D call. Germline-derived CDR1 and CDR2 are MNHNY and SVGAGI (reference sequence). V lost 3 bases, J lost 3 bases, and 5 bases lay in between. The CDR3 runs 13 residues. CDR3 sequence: CASSYSYTGELFF. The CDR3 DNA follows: TGTGCCAGCAGTTATAGCTACACCGGGGAGCTGTTTTTT.

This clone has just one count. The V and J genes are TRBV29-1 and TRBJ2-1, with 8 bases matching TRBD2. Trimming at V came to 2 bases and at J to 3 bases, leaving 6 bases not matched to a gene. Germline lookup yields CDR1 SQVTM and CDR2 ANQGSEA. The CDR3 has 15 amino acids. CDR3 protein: CSVEFPGGFYNEQFF. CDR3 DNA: TGCAGCGTTGAATTTCCGGGAGGGTTCTACAATGAGCAGTTCTTC.

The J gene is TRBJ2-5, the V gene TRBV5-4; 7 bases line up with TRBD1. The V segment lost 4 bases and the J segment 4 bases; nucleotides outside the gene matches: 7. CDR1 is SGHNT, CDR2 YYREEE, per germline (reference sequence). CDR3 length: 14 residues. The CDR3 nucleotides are TGTGCCAGCAGCGGGACGGGACAGTTAGAGACCCAGTACTTC. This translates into CASSGTGQLETQYF. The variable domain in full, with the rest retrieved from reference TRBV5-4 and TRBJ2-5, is ETGVTQSPTHLIKTRGQQVTLRCSSQSGHNTVSWYQQALGQGPQFIFQYYREEENGRGNFPPRFSGLQFPNYSSELNVNALELDDSALYLCASSGTGQLETQYFGPGTRLLVL.

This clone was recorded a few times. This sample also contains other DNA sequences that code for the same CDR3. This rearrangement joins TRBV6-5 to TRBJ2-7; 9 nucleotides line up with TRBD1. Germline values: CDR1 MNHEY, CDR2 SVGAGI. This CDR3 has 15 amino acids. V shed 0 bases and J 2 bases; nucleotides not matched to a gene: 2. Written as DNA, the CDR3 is TGTGCCAGCAGTTACTCGGGACAGGGCACCTACGAGCAGTACTTC. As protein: CASSYSGQGTYEQYF.